A selection of T cell receptor beta chains follows, all from one sample in a study of CD8+CD57+ T cells in acquired aplastic anemia. TCRdb ran MiXCR on the reads and lists one entry per CDR3 protein. This sample has around 160,000 distinct CDR3 sequences; less than 60% occur once, and the top ten carry about 2.6%. Sequenced sample: sorted CD4+, CD8+, or CD8+CD57+ T cells (not recorded which) from PBMCs. All receptors come from a human donor with aplastic anemia. Both conserved end residues are part of each CDR3. A D gene is named only where the DNA matches it firmly. Some rows have no size entry. The others give once, few or many, or a class for an expanded clone.

TRBJ1-1 NA TRBV29-1 many CSVVAGLNTEAFF TGCAGCGTTGTAGCAGGACTCAACACTGAAGCTTTCTTT
TRBJ2-7 NA TRBV7-6 few CASSLRQAPTYEQYF TGTGCCAGCAGCTTAAGACAGGCCCCGACCTACGAGCAGTACTTC
TRBJ2-5 TRBD2 TRBV5-6 many CASSSYGGSGKETQYF TGTGCCAGCAGCTCGTATGGGGGGAGCGGGAAAGAGACCCAGTACTTC
TRBJ2-1 TRBD2 TRBV29-1 NA CSVDPLAGSYNEQFF TGCAGCGTTGACCCTCTAGCGGGCTCCTACAATGAGCAGTTCTTC
TRBJ1-1 NA TRBV7-2 NA CASSLGASGAFF TGTGCCAGCAGCTTAGGGGCTAGCGGGGCTTTCTTT
TRBJ2-7 TRBD1 TRBV11-2 many CASSLFRAGTENYEQYF TGTGCCAGCAGCTTATTTCGGGCCGGGACAGAGAACTACGAGCAGTACTTC
TRBJ1-2 NA TRBV20-1 NA CSASSVQDDNYGYTF TGCAGTGCCAGCAGCGTTCAGGATGACAACTATGGCTACACCTTC
TRBJ2-7 TRBD2 TRBV5-4 NA CASSSGTSGVYEQYF TGTGCCAGCAGCTCCGGGACTAGCGGGGTTTACGAGCAGTACTTC
TRBJ1-5 NA TRBV2 NA CASSARLNQPQHF TGTGCCAGCAGTGCAAGGCTAAATCAGCCCCAGCATTTT
TRBJ2-7 TRBD1 TRBV7-2 many CASSQGTGEAYEQYF TGTGCCAGCAGCCAAGGGACAGGGGAGGCCTACGAGCAGTACTTC
TRBJ1-1 NA TRBV2 few CASYRLWSEAFF TGTGCCAGCTACAGGCTCTGGTCTGAAGCTTTCTTT
TRBJ2-5 NA TRBV15 few CATSLGNGQETQYF TGTGCCACCAGTTTGGGGAACGGTCAAGAGACCCAGTACTTC
TRBJ2-2 NA TRBV6-2/TRBV6-3 NA CASSYPSQGSNTGELFF TGTGCCAGCAGTTACCCATCCCAGGGGTCGAACACCGGGGAGCTGTTTTTT
TRBJ2-7 NA TRBV15 many CATSREGSFSYEQYF TGTGCCACCAGCAGAGAGGGCAGTTTCTCCTACGAGCAGTACTTC
TRBJ2-3 NA TRBV5-8 NA CASSPSGGADTQYF TGTGCCAGCAGCCCGAGTGGGGGAGCAGATACGCAGTATTTT
TRBJ2-3 TRBD2 TRBV4-3 many CASSQETSGFSTDTQYF TGCGCCAGCAGCCAAGAGACTAGCGGGTTTAGCACAGATACGCAGTATTTT